This T cell receptor (beta chain) was documented in a study of response to subunit inactivated influenza vaccine. TCRdb reanalysed the RT-PCR reads using MiXCR and keeps one entry per CDR3 protein. The sample gives some 540,000 distinct CDR3 sequences, roughly 25% of which show up once; 2.5% to 3.5% is in the top ten. Germline loops: CDR1 MNHEY, CDR2 SVGAGI. The CDR3 totals 14 residues. Trimming removed 2 bases from V and 7 bases from J, with 12 bases in between. The sample was also linked to a second study, of T cells expressing NK-cell markers. That work states: Researchers built TCR beta cDNA using 5'RACE template switching with UMIs. It is unclear if expanded NKG2C-expressing clones target HCMV antigens.

This receptor was identified in a man over 45 who received an inactivated influenza vaccine. This sequence joins TRBV6-5 and TRBJ1-5, with D possibly TRBD1 on 6 matching bases. This sample comprised CD4+ T cells sorted from PBMCs, obtained about 12 days after vaccination. In nucleotides, the CDR3 is TGTGCCAGCAGTTACAGGAGGGGGATCCAGCCCCAGCATTTT. It codes for CASSYRRGIQPQHF.